The clone carrying this TCR beta chain showed up just a few times. The antigen is undetermined. These data belong to a study of post-analysis software for immune sequencing data. Researchers reported that TCR beta cDNA libraries carried unique molecular identifiers. One entry per CDR3 protein, called by TCRdb with MiXCR from the PCR reads. Among some 690,000 distinct CDR3 sequences listed, more than 50% were seen once. Study-level findings and limits: Roughly five TRBV segments, including TRBV5-6, TRBV5-1 and TRBV20-1, were more frequent in patients than controls. By F measure, samples from a shared preparation batch strongly co-clustered.

Trimming took off 0 bases at V and 2 bases at J, with 20 bases between the two ends. This CDR3 region has 18 residues. Germline V gene data show CDR1 as DFQATT and CDR2 as SNEGSKA (reference sequence). This TCR was recovered from a girl aged 2-15 years with multiple sclerosis. The rearrangement joins TRBV20-1 to TRBJ2-1, with D possibly TRBD2 on 7 matching bases. The sample was blood. The CDR3 is CSARDPPGAGAPYNEQFF. CDR3 bases: TGCAGTGCTAGAGATCCACCGGGGGCGGGAGCCCCCTACAATGAGCAGTTCTTC.